One sample yielded the 11 T cell receptor beta chains listed below, sequenced in a study of neurological immune-mediated disorders. One entry per CDR3 protein results from TCRdb running MiXCR on the 5' RACE reads. The table records about 48,000 distinct CDR3 sequences, 9% to 12% of them present only once. Sequences were obtained from PBMCs. Source of these receptors: a woman aged 40 to 55 with HTLV-1-associated myelopathy (HAM/TSP).

In regard to this clonotype: Mismatch with germline at one junction end may stem from a read error. The J gene is TRBJ2-7, the V gene TRBV10-2, with TRBD2 matching over 8 bases. CDR1 is WSHSY and CDR2 is SAAADI in the germline V gene. The CDR3 is 17 amino acids. The CDR3 sequence is CASSVSELLAVVHEQYF. The CDR3 DNA is TGTGCCAGCAGCGTCTCGGAGTTACTAGCGGTGGTGCACGAGCAGTACTTC.

The CDR3 DNA is TGTGCCAGCAGCGTGACAGGGGGCGCGGATCAGCCCCAGCATTTT. Its translation: CASSVTGGADQPQHF. V usage is TRBV9 and J usage is TRBJ1-5, with 10 bases identical to TRBD1. The V gene end was trimmed by 2 bases and the J gene end by 5 bases; junction bases not matched to a gene: 4. CDR1 is SGDLS, CDR2 YYNGEE, per germline. This CDR3 contains 15 residues.

In the case of this clonotype: One end of the junction varies from germline; a read error may be responsible. The genes are TRBV2 and TRBJ1-4; D may be TRBD1 (6 bases). This CDR3 has 13 residues. Per germline, CDR1 SNHLY and CDR2 FYNNEI. In nucleotides, the CDR3 is TGTGCCAGCAGTACCGGGACAAGGGTTTCTAGGGTTTTT. Translating it yields CASSTGTRVSRVF. The entire variable domain, with the rest obtained from reference TRBV2 and TRBJ1-4, is as follows: EPEVTQTPSHQVTQMGQEVILRCVPISNHLYFYWYRQILGQKVEFLVSFYNNEISEKSEIFDDQFSVERPDGSNFTLKIRSTKLEDSAMYFCASSTGTRVSRVFGSGTQLSVL.

At least ten counts were recorded for this clonotype. The V and J genes are TRBV20-1 and TRBJ1-1; D is perhaps TRBD1 (6 bases). This CDR3 spans 14 amino acids. Per the germline V gene, CDR1 is DFQATT and CDR2 is SNEGSKA (reference sequence). V shed 1 base and J shed 2 bases, with 11 bases lying between them. The CDR3 sequence is CSARGGQTNTEAFF. The CDR3 DNA sequence: TGCAGTGCTAGAGGTGGACAGACCAACACTGAAGCTTTCTTT.

This clonotype was observed many times. The genes are TRBV5-1 and TRBJ1-3; no clear D. The CDR3 is 16 amino acids. Germline V gene sequence: CDR1 SGHRS, CDR2 YFSETQ. Trimming pared 4 bases from V and 1 base from J, leaving 15 bases between. CDR3 nucleotide sequence: TGCGCCAGCAGCCATTCACCCACAGTATCTGGAAACACCATATATTTT. This sequence encodes CASSHSPTVSGNTIYF.

In its sample, this clonotype ranks as medium-sized (0.01 to 0.1%). The chain couples TRBV27 to TRBJ1-5; tentatively, D is TRBD1 (6 bases). CDR1 and CDR2 (germline): MNHEY, SMNVEV (reference sequence). V lost 2 bases and J lost 2, with 10 bases in between. This CDR3 region has 15 residues. CDR3 region: CASSLRGIGNQPQHF. The CDR3, as DNA: TGTGCCAGCAGTTTAAGGGGGATAGGCAATCAGCCCCAGCATTTT.

This clonotype was counted at least ten times. J is TRBJ2-3 and V is TRBV10-3; D not resolved. Trimming cost V 2 bases and J 2 bases, with 14 bases left between them. The CDR3 is made up of 16 amino acids. The germline gives CDR1 ENHRY, CDR2 SYGVKD. CDR3 DNA: TGTGCCATCAGTGAGACTCCCCCCGAGTTCACAGATACGCAGTATTTT. Its translation: CAISETPPEFTDTQYF.

The V gene is TRBV11-1, the J gene TRBJ2-7; D unclear. This CDR3 spans 11 amino acids. The germline gives CDR1 SGHAT, CDR2 FQDESV (reference sequence). V lost 4 bases to trimming and J lost 5 bases, with 6 bases between them. CDR3 loop: CASSSEDEQYF. The DNA for the CDR3 is TGTGCCAGCAGCTCCGAGGACGAGCAGTACTTC.

There are many counts of this clonotype. The gene calls are TRBV13 and TRBJ1-6; 7 nucleotides match TRBD1. V shed 6 bases and J 7 bases; nucleotides not matched to a gene: 3. Germline CDR1 and CDR2: PRHDT and FYEKMQ (reference sequence). The CDR3 spans 13 residues. CDR3 region: CASSLTGNSPLHF. Written as DNA, the CDR3 is TGTGCCAGCAGTTTGACAGGGAATTCACCCCTCCACTTT. The whole variable domain, filled in from reference TRBV13 and TRBJ1-6, reads AAGVIQSPRHLIKEKRETATLKCYPIPRHDTVYWYQQGPGQDPQFLISFYEKMQSDKGSIPDRFSAQQFSDYHSELNMSSLELGDSALYFCASSLTGNSPLHFGNGTRLTVT.

The table lists this clonotype with many counts. The chain employs TRBV7-9 and TRBJ1-2; 10 nucleotides align to TRBD1. CDR3 length: 15 amino acids. From germline, CDR1 is SEHNR and CDR2 FQNEAQ (reference sequence). Unmatched junction bases numbered 7, after V lost 2 bases and J lost 7 bases. The CDR3 bases are TGTGCCAGCAGCTTATTTGGACAGGGGGATCGTGGCTACACCTTC. It encodes CASSLFGQGDRGYTF. Variable domain in full (rest from reference TRBV7-9 and TRBJ1-2): DTGVSQNPRHKITKRGQNVTFRCDPISEHNRLYWYRQTLGQGPEFLTYFQNEAQLEKSRLLSDRFSAERPKGSFSTLEIQRTEQGDSAMYLCASSLFGQGDRGYTFGSGTRLTVV.

The sample holds many counts of this clonotype. The chain employs TRBV2 and TRBJ1-4; TRBD1 aligns across 10 bases. V shed 8 bases, J shed 7 bases, and the junction held 4 bases outside the gene matches. CDR3 size: 13 residues. CDR1 SNHLY and CDR2 FYNNEI come from the germline V gene. The CDR3 loop is CASGTGAREKLFF. CDR3 coding DNA: TGTGCCAGCGGGACAGGGGCACGTGAAAAACTGTTTTTT. Using reference TRBV2 and TRBJ1-4 for the parts outside the CDR3, the full variable domain is EPEVTQTPSHQVTQMGQEVILRCVPISNHLYFYWYRQILGQKVEFLVSFYNNEISEKSEIFDDQFSVERPDGSNFTLKIRSTKLEDSAMYFCASGTGAREKLFFGSGTQLSVL.